The subject of this entry is one TCR beta chain. The data derive from a study of cytomegalovirus exposure and HLA in healthy donors. In the PCR, 60 Vbeta and 13 Jbeta primers were used. Clones were sequenced by immunoSEQ multiplex PCR, and TCRdb holds only the in-frame ones, with some missing. Of about 160,000 clones detected, about 80% appear once; the ten largest clones hold over 1%. The CDR3 is 14 residues long. Germline V gene lookup returns CDR1 SGDLS and CDR2 YYNGEE. The germline V and J ends were trimmed by 0 bases and 2 bases, with 8 bases remaining between them. The V and J genes are TRBV9 and TRBJ2-5; no reliable D call. The receptor was derived from a woman aged 45-65 years in good health and CMV-seronegative. The sequenced sample consisted of PBMCs. The CDR3 loop is CASSVAGRQETQYF. The CDR3 bases are TGTGCCAGCAGCGTAGCAGGCAGACAAGAGACCCAGTACTTC.